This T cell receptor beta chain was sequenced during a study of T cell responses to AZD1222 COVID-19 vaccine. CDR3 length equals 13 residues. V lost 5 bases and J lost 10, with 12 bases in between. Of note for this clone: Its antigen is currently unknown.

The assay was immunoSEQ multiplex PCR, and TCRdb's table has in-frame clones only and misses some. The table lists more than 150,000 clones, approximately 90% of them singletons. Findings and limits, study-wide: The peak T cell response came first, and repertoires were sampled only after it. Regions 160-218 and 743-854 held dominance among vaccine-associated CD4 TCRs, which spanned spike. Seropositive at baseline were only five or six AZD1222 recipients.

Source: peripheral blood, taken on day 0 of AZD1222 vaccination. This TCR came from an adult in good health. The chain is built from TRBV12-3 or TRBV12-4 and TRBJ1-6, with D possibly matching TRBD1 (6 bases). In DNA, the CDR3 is TGTGCCAGCAGTAATCAGGGGAACTCACCCCTCCACTTT. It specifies CASSNQGNSPLHF.